This T cell receptor (beta chain) was sequenced in a study of blood T cells in healthy people across ages. General study results and limits: A roughly linear fall in TCR beta diversity per million T cells was seen with increasing age.

Remarks on this clonotype: Its antigen is not identified. Sequence at one end of the junction differs from germline and may be a read error.

The CDR3 runs to 14 residues. The V gene's germline CDR1 is DFQATT and CDR2 SNEGSKA (reference sequence). A sample-barcoded 5' primer and a J-beta primer mix were used in a second PCR of about 6 to 11 cycles. From the 5' RACE reads, TCRdb called clonotypes with MiXCR, one entry per CDR3 protein. Of approximately 850,000 distinct CDR3 sequences detected, approximately 48% appear once; the ten largest clones hold roughly 19%. The sequenced material came from blood. J is TRBJ2-7 and V is TRBV20-1, with TRBD2 matching over 10 bases. The sequence derives from a man aged 55 to 70 in good health. The CDR3 sequence is CSAERTSGSDEQYF. The CDR3 nucleotides are TGCAGTGCAGAAAGGACTAGCGGCTCCGACGAGCAGTACTTC.